This entry lists 15 T cell receptor beta chains sequenced from one sample in a study of CD8+ T cells in alopecia areata. Reverse transcription of extracted RNA yielded cDNA, which provided the sequencing template. Produced via immunoSEQ multiplex PCR; TCRdb's table is partial and in-frame only. The sample contains a few hundred thousand clones, approximately 60% of which appear only once. The treatment denotes: oral pan-JAK inhibitor, 5-10 mg twice daily. Sequencing used CD4+ T cells sorted from blood, obtained at week 52, from a patient treated with tofacitinib. These receptors all stem from a human donor with alopecia areata.

The CDR3 DNA sequence: TGTGCCACCAGCAGAGGGTTACAGTACGAGCAGTACTTC. It yields the protein CATSRGLQYEQYF. The chain links TRBV15 to TRBJ2-7, with D hard to call. The length of the CDR3 is 13 residues. Germline CDR1 and CDR2: LNHNV and YYDKDF (reference sequence). The ends were cut back, 1 base at V and 4 bases at J, with 8 bases in the middle.

The chain is built from TRBV7-8 and TRBJ2-2; possibly TRBD1 for D (5 bases). Germline V gene sequence: CDR1 SGHVS, CDR2 FQNEAQ. With 2 bases removed from V and 6 bases from J, the gap between germline ends came to 13 bases. CDR3 size: 15 residues. CDR3 sequence: CASSLITGVPGELFF. CDR3 nucleotides: TGTGCCAGCAGCTTAATAACAGGAGTCCCCGGGGAGCTGTTTTTT. The full variable domain, rest sourced from reference TRBV7-8 and TRBJ2-2, is GAGVSQSPRYKVAKRGQDVALRCDPISGHVSLFWYQQALGQGPEFLTYFQNEAQLDKSGLPSDRFFAERPEGSVSTLKIQRTQQEDSAVYLCASSLITGVPGELFFGEGSRLTVL.

V gene TRBV9 combines with J gene TRBJ2-5; TRBD1 or TRBD2 may be the D gene (5 bases each). This CDR3 comprises 13 residues. CDR1 is SGDLS and CDR2 is YYNGEE in the germline V gene. Trimming removed 9 bases at V and 5 bases at J, with 17 bases between. CDR3 nucleotides: TGTGCCACCTCAAGGTCCTGGGGGGAGACCCAGTACTTC. Its protein product is CATSRSWGETQYF.

This clone has a handful of counts. The rearrangement uses TRBV29-1 and TRBJ2-7, with 7 bases fitting TRBD1. Germline V CDR1 and CDR2: SQVTM, ANQGSEA. V was clipped by 7 bases and J by 2 bases; unmatched bases: 5. This CDR3 is 12 amino acids long. CDR3 protein: CSAGDRTYEQYF. In DNA, the CDR3 is TGCAGCGCTGGGGACAGAACCTACGAGCAGTACTTC.

The sample holds a few counts of this clone. The chain has TRBV15 and TRBJ1-1, with TRBD1 matching 8 bases. Germline CDR1 and CDR2: LNHNV and YYDKDF (reference sequence). V was pared by 5 bases and J by 7 bases, with 9 bases of the junction left unmatched. The CDR3 extends over 14 amino acids. The CDR3 nucleotides read TGTGCCACCAGCGGACAGGGCAAATTCCTTGAAGCTTTCTTT. Amino acid sequence: CATSGQGKFLEAFF.

The rearrangement uses TRBV5-1 and TRBJ1-4; 8 bases are shared with TRBD1. The CDR3 sequence is 13 residues long. Germline V gene data show CDR1 as SGHRS and CDR2 as YFSETQ. V was pared by 1 base and J by 10 bases, with 3 bases of the junction left unmatched. The DNA for the CDR3 is TGCGCCAGCAGCTTGACAGACAGGGGAAAACTGTTTTTT. Translated: CASSLTDRGKLFF.

To note about this clone: Distinct nucleotide sequences in the sample also encode this CDR3. This chain joins TRBV20-1 and TRBJ1-2; D not certain. The CDR3 has 11 residues. Trimming pared 3 bases from V and 4 bases from J, leaving 6 bases between. Germline CDR1 DFQATT, CDR2 SNEGSKA (reference sequence). The CDR3 sequence: CSARVGYGYTF. The CDR3 DNA follows: TGCAGTGCTAGGGTAGGCTATGGCTACACCTTC.

This chain uses TRBV30 with TRBJ2-5; TRBD1 agrees at 7 bases. The germline gives CDR1 GTSNPN, CDR2 SVGIG (reference sequence). The junction had 4 bases not matched to a gene; V was cut back by 0 bases and J by 12 bases. There are 11 residues in the CDR3. The CDR3 reads CAWSVLGTEYF. The CDR3 nucleotides are TGTGCCTGGAGTGTATTGGGGACAGAGTACTTC.

The CDR3 sequence is CASSQDTVGGELLAKNIQYF. CDR3 nucleotides: TGCGCCAGCAGCCAAGATACGGTCGGCGGGGAATTACTAGCCAAAAACATTCAGTACTTC. This chain uses TRBV4-3 with TRBJ2-4; tentatively, D is TRBD2 (6 bases). Germline CDR1 is LGHNA and CDR2 is YSLEER. The CDR3 sequence is 20 residues long. The V end was cut by 0 bases, the J end by 0 bases, with 21 bases between.

The chain couples TRBV5-1 to TRBJ2-7; no clear D gene. The CDR3 length is 14 residues. Germline V gene sequence: CDR1 SGHRS, CDR2 YFSETQ. V was shortened by 1 base and J by 3 bases, with 11 bases between the two germline ends. The CDR3 spells CASSLSPASYEQYF. In nucleotides, the CDR3 is TGCGCCAGCAGCTTGAGCCCGGCTAGCTACGAGCAGTACTTC.

The rearrangement links TRBV6-5 to TRBJ2-5; D is possibly TRBD2 (6 bases). CDR1 and CDR2 from the germline V gene are MNHEY and SVGAGI. Deletions cut 6 bases from V and 4 bases from J, with 18 bases between. This CDR3 has 15 residues. This CDR3 is CASSLFGGIRETQYF. The CDR3 DNA follows: TGTGCCAGCAGCCTCTTTGGGGGGATTCGAGAGACCCAGTACTTC.

The chain uses TRBV25-1 and TRBJ1-4, with unresolved D. This CDR3 comprises 14 residues. Trimming removed 8 bases at V and 3 bases at J, with 13 bases between. The germline V gene has CDR1 MGHDK and CDR2 SYGVNS. Written as DNA, the CDR3 is TGTGCCAGCGTCTACTCCGGGGCTAATGAAAAACTGTTTTTT. Translation gives CASVYSGANEKLFF. Full variable domain (outside the CDR3, taken from reference TRBV25-1 and TRBJ1-4): EADIYQTPRYLVIGTGKKITLECSQTMGHDKMYWYQQDPGMELHLIHYSYGVNSTEKGDLSSESTVSRIRTEHFPLTLESARPSHTSQYLCASVYSGANEKLFFGSGTQLSVL.

The V and J genes are TRBV29-1 and TRBJ2-5, with TRBD1 matching over 12 bases. The CDR3 consists of 14 residues. CDR1 is SQVTM, CDR2 ANQGSEA, per germline. The junction had 8 bases not matched to a gene; V was cut back by 7 bases and J by 5 bases. The CDR3 bases are TGCAGCGCGGGACAGGGGGCTATCTGGGAGACCCAGTACTTC. This codes for CSAGQGAIWETQYF.

This CDR3 reads CAWRTGVGDSPLHF. CDR3 nucleotides: TGTGCCTGGAGGACAGGGGTTGGGGATTCACCCCTCCACTTT. V and J are TRBV30 and TRBJ1-6, with 8 bases matching TRBD1. Germline CDR1 GTSNPN, CDR2 SVGIG (reference sequence). The CDR3 is made up of 14 amino acids. Germline trimming cut 3 bases from V and 8 bases from J; bases unmatched to any gene: 6.

This clone was observed a few times. The chain couples TRBV2 to TRBJ2-3, with a weak D call TRBD1 (6 bases). V was cut by 7 bases and J by 3 bases, with 14 bases left in between. The V gene's germline CDR1 is SNHLY and CDR2 FYNNEI. This CDR3 is built from 14 residues. DNA for the CDR3: TGTGCCAGCAAAGAACAGGGTATAACAGATACGCAGTATTTT. This codes for CASKEQGITDTQYF.